This T cell receptor (beta chain) was identified during a study of blood T cell repertoires in COVID-19. Unmatched junction bases numbered 21, after V lost 7 bases and J lost 5 bases. Germline CDR1 and CDR2: SQVTM and ANQGSEA. This CDR3 has 17 amino acids. TCRdb's copy holds only in-frame clones and misses some; the assay was immunoSEQ multiplex PCR. The table has 49,000 or so clones, approximately 88% seen once. The sequence derives from a man in his forties or fifties with acute or convalescent COVID-19. J is TRBJ2-5 and V is TRBV29-1; 8 bases align to TRBD2. Source material: peripheral blood. The CDR3 sequence is CSAVGGVASGLMETQYF. The CDR3 region has the DNA TGCAGCGCCGTGGGTGGCGTGGCTAGCGGGTTGATGGAGACCCAGTACTTC.